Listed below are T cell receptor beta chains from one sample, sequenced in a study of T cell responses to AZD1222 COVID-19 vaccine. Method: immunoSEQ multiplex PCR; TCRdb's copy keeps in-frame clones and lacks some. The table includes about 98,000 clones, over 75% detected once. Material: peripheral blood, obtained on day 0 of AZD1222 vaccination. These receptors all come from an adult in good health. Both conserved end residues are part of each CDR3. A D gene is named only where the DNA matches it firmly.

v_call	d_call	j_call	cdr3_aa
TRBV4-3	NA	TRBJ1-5	CASSQNEGPGQPQHF
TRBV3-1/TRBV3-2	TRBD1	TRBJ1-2	CASSPRDRGGYTF
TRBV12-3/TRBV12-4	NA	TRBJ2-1	CASSLNEQFF
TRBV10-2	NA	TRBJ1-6	CASNGLFNSPLHF
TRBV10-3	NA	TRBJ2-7	CAMGAESYEQYF
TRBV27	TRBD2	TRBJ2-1	CASSPLAEFYNEQFF
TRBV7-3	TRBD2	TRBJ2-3	CASSLKTSGSTDTQYF
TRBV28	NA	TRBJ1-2	CASRRDTVNYGYTF
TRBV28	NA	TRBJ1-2	CASRNPLPYGYTF
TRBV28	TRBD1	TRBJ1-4	CASSPPGGVEKLFF
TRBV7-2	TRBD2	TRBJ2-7	CASSLQSGGPFEQYF
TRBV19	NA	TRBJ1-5	CASSIYSRYSNQPQHF
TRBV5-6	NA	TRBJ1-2	CASSLRPTYGYTF
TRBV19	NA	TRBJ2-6	CASIGGSSGANVLTF
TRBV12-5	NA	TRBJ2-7	CASSSGYEQYF
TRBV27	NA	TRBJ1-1	CASSFGASRGTEAFF
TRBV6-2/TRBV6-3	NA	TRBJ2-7	CASSYLGTYEQYF
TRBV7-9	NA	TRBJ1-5	CASSLGGLHQPQHF
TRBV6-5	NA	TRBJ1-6	CASSSLGRDNNSPLHF
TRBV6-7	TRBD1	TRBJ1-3	CASSYRSLQGALNSGNTIYF
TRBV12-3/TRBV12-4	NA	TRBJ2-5	CASSLAETQYF
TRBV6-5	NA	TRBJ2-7	CASSNRFEQYF
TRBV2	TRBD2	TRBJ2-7	CASSEGREHEQYF
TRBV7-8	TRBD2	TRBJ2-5	CASSEGAGGETQYF
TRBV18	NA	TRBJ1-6	CASSTQGGRESPLHF
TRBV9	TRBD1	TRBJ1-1	CASSPRTGITEAFF
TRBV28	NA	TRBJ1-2	CASSLPRAGAWGYTF
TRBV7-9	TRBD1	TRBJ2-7	CASSRTGVEQYF
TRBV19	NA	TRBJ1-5	CASSIARDSNQPQHF
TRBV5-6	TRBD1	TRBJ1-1	CASSRQDRGNPEAFF
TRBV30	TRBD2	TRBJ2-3	CAWRIAGGGDTQYF
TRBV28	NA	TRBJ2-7	CASSLSSYEQYF
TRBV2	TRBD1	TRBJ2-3	CASSAGQGLSRTDTQYF
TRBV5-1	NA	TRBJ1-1	CASSLKESTEAFF
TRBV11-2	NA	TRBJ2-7	CASSLAFSDEQYF
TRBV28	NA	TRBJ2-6	CATGGSIRQFSGANVLTF
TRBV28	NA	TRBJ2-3	CASSLYSGGGGSTDTQYF